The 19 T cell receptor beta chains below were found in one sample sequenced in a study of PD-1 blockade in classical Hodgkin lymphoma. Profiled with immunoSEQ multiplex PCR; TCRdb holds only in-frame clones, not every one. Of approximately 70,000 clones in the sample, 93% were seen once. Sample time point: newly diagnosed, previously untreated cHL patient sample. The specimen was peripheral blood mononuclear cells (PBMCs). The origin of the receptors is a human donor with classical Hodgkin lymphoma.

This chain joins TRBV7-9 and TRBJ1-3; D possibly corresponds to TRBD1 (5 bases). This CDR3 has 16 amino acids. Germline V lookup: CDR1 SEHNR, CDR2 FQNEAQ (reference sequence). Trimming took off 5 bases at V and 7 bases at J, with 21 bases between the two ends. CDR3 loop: CASSPLRSGFWNTIYF. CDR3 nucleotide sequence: TGTGCCAGCAGCCCCCTGAGGTCAGGGTTTTGGAACACCATATATTTT.

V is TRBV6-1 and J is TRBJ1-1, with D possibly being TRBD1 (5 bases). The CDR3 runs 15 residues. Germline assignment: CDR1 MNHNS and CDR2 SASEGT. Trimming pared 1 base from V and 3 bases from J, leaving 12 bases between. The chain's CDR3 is CASSEVWQGDTEAFF. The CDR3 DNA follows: TGTGCCAGCAGTGAAGTTTGGCAGGGTGACACTGAAGCTTTCTTT.

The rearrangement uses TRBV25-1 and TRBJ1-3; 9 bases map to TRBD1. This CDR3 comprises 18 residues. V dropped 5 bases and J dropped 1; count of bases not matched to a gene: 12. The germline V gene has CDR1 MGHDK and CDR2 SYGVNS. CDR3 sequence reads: CASSPQGRGQGSGNTIYF. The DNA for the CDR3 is TGTGCCAGCAGTCCTCAGGGTAGGGGACAGGGATCTGGAAACACCATATATTTT.

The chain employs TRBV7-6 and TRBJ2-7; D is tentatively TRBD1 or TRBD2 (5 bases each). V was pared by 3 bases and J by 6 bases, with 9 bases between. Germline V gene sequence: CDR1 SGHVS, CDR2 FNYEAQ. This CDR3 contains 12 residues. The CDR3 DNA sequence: TGTGCCAGCAGCTTGTGGGGGTCCGAGCAGTACTTC. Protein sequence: CASSLWGSEQYF.

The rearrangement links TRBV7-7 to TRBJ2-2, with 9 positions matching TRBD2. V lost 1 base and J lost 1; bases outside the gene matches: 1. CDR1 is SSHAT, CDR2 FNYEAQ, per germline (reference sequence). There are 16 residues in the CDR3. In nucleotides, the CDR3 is TGTGCCAGCAGCTTAGGGCGGGAGGGGAACACCGGGGAGCTGTTTTTT. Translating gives CASSLGREGNTGELFF.

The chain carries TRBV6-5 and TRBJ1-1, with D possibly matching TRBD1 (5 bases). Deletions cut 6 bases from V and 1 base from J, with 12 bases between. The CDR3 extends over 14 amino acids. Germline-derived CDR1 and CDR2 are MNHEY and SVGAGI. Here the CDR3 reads CASRPGLTNTEAFF. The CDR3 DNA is TGTGCCAGCAGACCAGGGTTAACGAACACTGAAGCTTTCTTT.

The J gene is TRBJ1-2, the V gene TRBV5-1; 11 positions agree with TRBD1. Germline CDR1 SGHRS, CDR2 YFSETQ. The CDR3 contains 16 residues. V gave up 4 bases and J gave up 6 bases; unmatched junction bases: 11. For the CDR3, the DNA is TGCGCCAGCAGCCCTCAGGGACAGGGGGTCTACCATGGCTACACCTTC. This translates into CASSPQGQGVYHGYTF. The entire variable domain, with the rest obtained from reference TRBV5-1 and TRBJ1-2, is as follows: KAGVTQTPRYLIKTRGQQVTLSCSPISGHRSVSWYQQTPGQGLQFLFEYFSETQRNKGNFPGRFSGRQFSNSRSEMNVSTLELGDSALYLCASSPQGQGVYHGYTFGSGTRLTVV.

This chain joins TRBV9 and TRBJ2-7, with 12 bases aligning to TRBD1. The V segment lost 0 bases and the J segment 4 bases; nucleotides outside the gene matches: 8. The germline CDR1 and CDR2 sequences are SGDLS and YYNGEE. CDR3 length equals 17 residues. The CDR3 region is CASSVGPGQGAQYEQYF. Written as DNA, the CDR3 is TGTGCCAGCAGCGTAGGACCGGGACAGGGGGCGCAGTACGAGCAGTACTTC.

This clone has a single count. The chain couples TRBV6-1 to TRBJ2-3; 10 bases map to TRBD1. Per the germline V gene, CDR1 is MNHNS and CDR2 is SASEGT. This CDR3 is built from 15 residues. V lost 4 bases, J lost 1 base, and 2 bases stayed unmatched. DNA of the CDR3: TGTGCCAGCAGTGGACAGGGGGCCGGCACAGATACGCAGTATTTT. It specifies CASSGQGAGTDTQYF.

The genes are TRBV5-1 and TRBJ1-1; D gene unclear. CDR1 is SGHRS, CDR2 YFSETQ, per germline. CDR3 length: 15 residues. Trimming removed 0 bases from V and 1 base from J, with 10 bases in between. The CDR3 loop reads CASSLEVLGNTEAFF. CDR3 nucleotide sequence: TGCGCCAGCAGCTTGGAGGTCCTGGGGAACACTGAAGCTTTCTTT.

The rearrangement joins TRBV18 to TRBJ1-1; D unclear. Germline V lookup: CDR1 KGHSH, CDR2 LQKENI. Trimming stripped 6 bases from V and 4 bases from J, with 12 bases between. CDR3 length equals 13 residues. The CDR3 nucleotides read TGTGCCAGCTCCCAAGCCGGGGTCACTGAAGCTTTCTTT. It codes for CASSQAGVTEAFF.

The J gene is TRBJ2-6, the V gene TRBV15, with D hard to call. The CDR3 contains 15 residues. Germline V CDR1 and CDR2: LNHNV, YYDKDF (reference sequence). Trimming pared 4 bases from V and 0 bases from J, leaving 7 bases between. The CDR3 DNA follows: TGTGCCACCAGCATCAGCCTCTCTGGGGCCAACGTCCTGACTTTC. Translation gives CATSISLSGANVLTF.

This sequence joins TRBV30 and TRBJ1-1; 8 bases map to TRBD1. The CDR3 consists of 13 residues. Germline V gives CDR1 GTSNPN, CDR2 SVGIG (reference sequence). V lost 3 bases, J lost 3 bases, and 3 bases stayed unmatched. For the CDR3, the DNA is TGTGCCTGGAGACAGGGGGGGGACACTGAAGCTTTCTTT. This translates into CAWRQGGDTEAFF.

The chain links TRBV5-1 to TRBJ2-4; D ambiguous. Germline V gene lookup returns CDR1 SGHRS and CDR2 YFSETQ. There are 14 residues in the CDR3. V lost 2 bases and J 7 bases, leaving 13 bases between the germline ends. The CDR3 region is CASSFAPPGNIQYF. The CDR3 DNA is TGCGCCAGCAGCTTCGCCCCACCCGGGAACATTCAGTACTTC.

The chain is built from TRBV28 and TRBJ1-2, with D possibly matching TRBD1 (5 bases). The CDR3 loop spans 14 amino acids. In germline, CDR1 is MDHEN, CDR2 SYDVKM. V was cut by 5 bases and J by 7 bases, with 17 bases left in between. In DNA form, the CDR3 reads TGTGCCAGCAGTCCCGGGGGGATGTGGATTGGCTACACCTTC. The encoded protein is CASSPGGMWIGYTF.

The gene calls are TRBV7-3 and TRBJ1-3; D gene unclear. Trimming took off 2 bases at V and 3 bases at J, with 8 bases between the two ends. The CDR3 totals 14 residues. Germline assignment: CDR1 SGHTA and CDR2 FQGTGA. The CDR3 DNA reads TGTGCCAGCAGCTTATATCCGGGTGGAAACACCATATATTTT. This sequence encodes CASSLYPGGNTIYF. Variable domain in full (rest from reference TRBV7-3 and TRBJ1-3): GAGVSQTPSNKVTEKGKYVELRCDPISGHTALYWYRQSLGQGPEFLIYFQGTGAADDSGLPNDRFFAVRPEGSVSTLKIQRTERGDSAVYLCASSLYPGGNTIYFGEGSWLTVV.

CDR3 region: CASSPGGSNQPQHF. The CDR3 coding sequence is TGTGCCAGCAGCCCCGGGGGCAGCAATCAGCCCCAGCATTTT. The gene calls are TRBV7-6 and TRBJ1-5; tentatively, D is TRBD1 (6 bases). The germline CDR1 and CDR2 sequences are SGHVS and FNYEAQ. Trimming removed 5 bases from V and 1 base from J, with 9 bases in between. The CDR3 covers 14 residues.

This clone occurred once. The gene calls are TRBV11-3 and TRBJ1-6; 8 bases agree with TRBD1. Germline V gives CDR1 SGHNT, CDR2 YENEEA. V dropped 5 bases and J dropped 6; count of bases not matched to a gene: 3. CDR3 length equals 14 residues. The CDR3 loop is CASSPGGSNSPLHF. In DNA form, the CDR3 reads TGTGCCAGCAGCCCAGGGGGCAGTAATTCACCCCTCCACTTT.

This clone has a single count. In DNA, the CDR3 is TGCGCCAGCAGCCCCATCGGGACAGGGTGGGAAAAACTGTTTTTT. Translated, it gives CASSPIGTGWEKLFF. V is TRBV4-1 and J is TRBJ1-4; 9 nucleotides match TRBD1. Germline V gives CDR1 MGHRA, CDR2 YSYEKL. The V segment lost 4 bases and the J segment 8 bases; nucleotides outside the gene matches: 8. The length of the CDR3 is 15 residues.